The 14 T cell receptor beta chains below all came from one sample that was sequenced in a study of blood T cells in healthy people across ages. PCR was performed a second time for roughly 7 to 11 cycles using a sample-barcoded 5' primer and a J-beta primer mix. TCRdb reanalysed the 5' RACE reads using MiXCR and keeps one entry per CDR3 protein. The table records some 760,000 distinct CDR3 sequences, approximately 25% of them present only once. The same sample was also used in a study of T cells of mothers and their children.

Sequenced sample: blood. These receptors were obtained from a boy aged 5-17 years in good health.

The CDR3 reads CSARDPPANYGYTF. The CDR3 DNA is TGCAGTGCTAGAGATCCGCCAGCCAACTATGGCTACACCTTC. V and J are TRBV20-1 and TRBJ1-2; no clear D. The CDR3 spans 14 residues. The V end lost 0 bases, the J end lost 2 bases, and 10 bases lay between the germline ends. Germline loops: CDR1 DFQATT, CDR2 SNEGSKA (reference sequence).

The rearrangement uses TRBV9 and TRBJ2-3, with unresolved D. V lost 1 base, J lost 4 bases, and 16 bases lay in between. The V gene's germline CDR1 is SGDLS and CDR2 YYNGEE. The CDR3 is 16 residues long. CDR3 loop: CASSVFGRLVADTQYF. CDR3 sequence (DNA): TGTGCCAGCAGCGTATTCGGCAGATTGGTGGCAGATACGCAGTATTTT. Variable domain in full (rest from reference TRBV9 and TRBJ2-3): DSGVTQTPKHLITATGQRVTLRCSPRSGDLSVYWYQQSLDQGLQFLIQYYNGEERAKGNILERFSAQQFPDLHSELNLSSLELGDSALYFCASSVFGRLVADTQYFGPGTRLTVL.

The V and J genes are TRBV29-1 and TRBJ2-5; 7 bases are shared with TRBD2. The germline V gene has CDR1 SQVTM and CDR2 ANQGSEA. Germline trimming cut 4 bases from V and 11 bases from J; bases unmatched to any gene: 19. This CDR3 contains 15 residues. Here the CDR3 reads CSVGKSGRTSWEQYF. DNA for the CDR3: TGCAGCGTTGGGAAATCGGGCAGGACTAGTTGGGAGCAGTACTTC.

This sequence joins TRBV20-1 and TRBJ2-5; D ambiguous. With 1 base removed from V and 5 bases from J, the gap between germline ends came to 17 bases. The CDR3 loop spans 15 amino acids. The germline CDR1 and CDR2 sequences are DFQATT and SNEGSKA (reference sequence). CDR3 protein: CSARVGIDYSETQYF. CDR3 sequence (DNA): TGCAGTGCTAGAGTAGGGATCGATTACAGTGAGACCCAGTACTTC.

The chain links TRBV6-2 or TRBV6-3 to TRBJ2-1; 11 positions match TRBD2. Trimming removed 6 bases from V and 6 bases from J; junction bases left unmatched: 10. Germline CDR1 reads MNHEY; CDR2 reads SVGEGT. The CDR3 consists of 16 residues. CDR3 loop: CASSRFTSGSFNEQFF. Written as DNA, the CDR3 is TGTGCCAGCAGCCGATTTACTAGCGGGAGTTTCAATGAGCAGTTCTTC.

The CDR3 DNA reads as TGCAGCGTTGTGGGTGACGATGGTAATGAGCAGTTCTTC. This gives the protein CSVVGDDGNEQFF. The rearrangement joins TRBV29-1 to TRBJ2-5; no reliable D call. The DNA end lines up better with TRBJ2-1; the J call may be wrong. Per germline, CDR1 SQVTM and CDR2 ANQGSEA. The CDR3 covers 13 residues.

The chain links TRBV4-1 to TRBJ2-7; 10 bases line up with TRBD2. This CDR3 is built from 16 residues. Germline trimming cut 3 bases from V and 0 bases from J; bases unmatched to any gene: 5. Germline lookup yields CDR1 MGHRA and CDR2 YSYEKL. The CDR3 loop is CASSQAASGSSYEQYF. The CDR3 bases are TGCGCCAGCAGCCAGGCAGCTAGCGGGAGCTCCTACGAGCAGTACTTC.

This clonotype was seen more than once but under ten times. The V gene is TRBV6-2 or TRBV6-3, the J gene TRBJ1-5, with a possible D match to TRBD1 (6 bases). The CDR3 sequence is 14 residues long. V was pared by 6 bases and J by 1 base, with 10 bases between. Germline-derived CDR1 and CDR2 are MNHEY and SVGEGT. CDR3 amino acids: CASRAGVSNQPQHF. CDR3 sequence (DNA): TGTGCCAGCAGAGCAGGGGTCAGCAATCAGCCCCAGCATTTT.

CDR3 sequence reads: CASSNDGSGGSYNEQFF. CDR3 bases: TGCGCCAGCAGCAACGATGGTAGCGGGGGTTCCTACAATGAGCAGTTCTTC. The genes are TRBV5-1 and TRBJ2-1, with 9 bases identical to TRBD2. Per germline, CDR1 SGHRS and CDR2 YFSETQ. V dropped 4 bases and J dropped 1; count of bases not matched to a gene: 9. The CDR3 is made up of 17 amino acids.

The chain employs TRBV29-1 and TRBJ1-1; a possible D gene is TRBD1 (6 bases). From germline, CDR1 is SQVTM and CDR2 ANQGSEA. The CDR3 consists of 15 residues. The V end was cut by 0 bases, the J end by 3 bases, with 14 bases between. Here the CDR3 reads CSVEDFGQGYTEAFF. In DNA, the CDR3 is TGCAGCGTTGAAGATTTCGGGCAGGGGTACACTGAAGCTTTCTTT. Together with reference TRBV29-1 and TRBJ1-1, the CDR3 gives the full variable domain: SAVISQKPSRDICQRGTSLTIQCQVDSQVTMMFWYRQQPGQSLTLIATANQGSEATYESGFVIDKFPISRPNLTFSTLTVSNMSPEDSSIYLCSVEDFGQGYTEAFFGQGTRLTVV.

This clonotype was found a few times. This chain connects TRBV24-1 to TRBJ2-2; D possibly corresponds to TRBD1 (5 bases). Germline V lookup: CDR1 KGHDR, CDR2 SFDVKD. This CDR3 region has 15 residues. V lost 2 bases and J 2 bases, leaving 8 bases between the germline ends. The CDR3 spells CATSDSRDNTGELFF. CDR3 in DNA: TGTGCCACCAGTGATTCCAGGGATAACACCGGGGAGCTGTTTTTT.

This clonotype was observed a few times. Germline and junction disagree at one end, which may indicate a read error. J is TRBJ2-3 and V is TRBV5-1; no definite D call. CDR1 is SGHRS, CDR2 YFSETQ, per germline. The CDR3 length is 12 residues. As DNA, the CDR3 is TGTGCCAGCAGCTTGGCGGAAGATACGCAGTATTTT. Translating gives CASSLAEDTQYF.

V usage is TRBV9 and J usage is TRBJ2-5; D tentatively fits TRBD1 or TRBD2 (5 bases each). Germline CDR1 SGDLS, CDR2 YYNGEE. The CDR3 is 17 residues long. The V end lost 2 bases, the J end lost 5 bases, and 22 bases lay between the germline ends. The CDR3 spells CASSVKPKLGRTETQYF. In DNA form, the CDR3 reads TGTGCCAGCAGCGTCAAACCCAAGTTGGGGCGGACTGAGACCCAGTACTTC.

This clonotype was detected only a few times. This sequence joins TRBV12-3 or TRBV12-4 and TRBJ2-3; 7 nucleotides agree with TRBD2. Trimming took 6 bases from V and 6 from J; bases not matched to a gene: 6. The CDR3 spans 13 residues. CDR3 in DNA: TGTGCCAGCAGCGATTCGGGAGGCGATACGCAGTATTTT. Translating gives CASSDSGGDTQYF.